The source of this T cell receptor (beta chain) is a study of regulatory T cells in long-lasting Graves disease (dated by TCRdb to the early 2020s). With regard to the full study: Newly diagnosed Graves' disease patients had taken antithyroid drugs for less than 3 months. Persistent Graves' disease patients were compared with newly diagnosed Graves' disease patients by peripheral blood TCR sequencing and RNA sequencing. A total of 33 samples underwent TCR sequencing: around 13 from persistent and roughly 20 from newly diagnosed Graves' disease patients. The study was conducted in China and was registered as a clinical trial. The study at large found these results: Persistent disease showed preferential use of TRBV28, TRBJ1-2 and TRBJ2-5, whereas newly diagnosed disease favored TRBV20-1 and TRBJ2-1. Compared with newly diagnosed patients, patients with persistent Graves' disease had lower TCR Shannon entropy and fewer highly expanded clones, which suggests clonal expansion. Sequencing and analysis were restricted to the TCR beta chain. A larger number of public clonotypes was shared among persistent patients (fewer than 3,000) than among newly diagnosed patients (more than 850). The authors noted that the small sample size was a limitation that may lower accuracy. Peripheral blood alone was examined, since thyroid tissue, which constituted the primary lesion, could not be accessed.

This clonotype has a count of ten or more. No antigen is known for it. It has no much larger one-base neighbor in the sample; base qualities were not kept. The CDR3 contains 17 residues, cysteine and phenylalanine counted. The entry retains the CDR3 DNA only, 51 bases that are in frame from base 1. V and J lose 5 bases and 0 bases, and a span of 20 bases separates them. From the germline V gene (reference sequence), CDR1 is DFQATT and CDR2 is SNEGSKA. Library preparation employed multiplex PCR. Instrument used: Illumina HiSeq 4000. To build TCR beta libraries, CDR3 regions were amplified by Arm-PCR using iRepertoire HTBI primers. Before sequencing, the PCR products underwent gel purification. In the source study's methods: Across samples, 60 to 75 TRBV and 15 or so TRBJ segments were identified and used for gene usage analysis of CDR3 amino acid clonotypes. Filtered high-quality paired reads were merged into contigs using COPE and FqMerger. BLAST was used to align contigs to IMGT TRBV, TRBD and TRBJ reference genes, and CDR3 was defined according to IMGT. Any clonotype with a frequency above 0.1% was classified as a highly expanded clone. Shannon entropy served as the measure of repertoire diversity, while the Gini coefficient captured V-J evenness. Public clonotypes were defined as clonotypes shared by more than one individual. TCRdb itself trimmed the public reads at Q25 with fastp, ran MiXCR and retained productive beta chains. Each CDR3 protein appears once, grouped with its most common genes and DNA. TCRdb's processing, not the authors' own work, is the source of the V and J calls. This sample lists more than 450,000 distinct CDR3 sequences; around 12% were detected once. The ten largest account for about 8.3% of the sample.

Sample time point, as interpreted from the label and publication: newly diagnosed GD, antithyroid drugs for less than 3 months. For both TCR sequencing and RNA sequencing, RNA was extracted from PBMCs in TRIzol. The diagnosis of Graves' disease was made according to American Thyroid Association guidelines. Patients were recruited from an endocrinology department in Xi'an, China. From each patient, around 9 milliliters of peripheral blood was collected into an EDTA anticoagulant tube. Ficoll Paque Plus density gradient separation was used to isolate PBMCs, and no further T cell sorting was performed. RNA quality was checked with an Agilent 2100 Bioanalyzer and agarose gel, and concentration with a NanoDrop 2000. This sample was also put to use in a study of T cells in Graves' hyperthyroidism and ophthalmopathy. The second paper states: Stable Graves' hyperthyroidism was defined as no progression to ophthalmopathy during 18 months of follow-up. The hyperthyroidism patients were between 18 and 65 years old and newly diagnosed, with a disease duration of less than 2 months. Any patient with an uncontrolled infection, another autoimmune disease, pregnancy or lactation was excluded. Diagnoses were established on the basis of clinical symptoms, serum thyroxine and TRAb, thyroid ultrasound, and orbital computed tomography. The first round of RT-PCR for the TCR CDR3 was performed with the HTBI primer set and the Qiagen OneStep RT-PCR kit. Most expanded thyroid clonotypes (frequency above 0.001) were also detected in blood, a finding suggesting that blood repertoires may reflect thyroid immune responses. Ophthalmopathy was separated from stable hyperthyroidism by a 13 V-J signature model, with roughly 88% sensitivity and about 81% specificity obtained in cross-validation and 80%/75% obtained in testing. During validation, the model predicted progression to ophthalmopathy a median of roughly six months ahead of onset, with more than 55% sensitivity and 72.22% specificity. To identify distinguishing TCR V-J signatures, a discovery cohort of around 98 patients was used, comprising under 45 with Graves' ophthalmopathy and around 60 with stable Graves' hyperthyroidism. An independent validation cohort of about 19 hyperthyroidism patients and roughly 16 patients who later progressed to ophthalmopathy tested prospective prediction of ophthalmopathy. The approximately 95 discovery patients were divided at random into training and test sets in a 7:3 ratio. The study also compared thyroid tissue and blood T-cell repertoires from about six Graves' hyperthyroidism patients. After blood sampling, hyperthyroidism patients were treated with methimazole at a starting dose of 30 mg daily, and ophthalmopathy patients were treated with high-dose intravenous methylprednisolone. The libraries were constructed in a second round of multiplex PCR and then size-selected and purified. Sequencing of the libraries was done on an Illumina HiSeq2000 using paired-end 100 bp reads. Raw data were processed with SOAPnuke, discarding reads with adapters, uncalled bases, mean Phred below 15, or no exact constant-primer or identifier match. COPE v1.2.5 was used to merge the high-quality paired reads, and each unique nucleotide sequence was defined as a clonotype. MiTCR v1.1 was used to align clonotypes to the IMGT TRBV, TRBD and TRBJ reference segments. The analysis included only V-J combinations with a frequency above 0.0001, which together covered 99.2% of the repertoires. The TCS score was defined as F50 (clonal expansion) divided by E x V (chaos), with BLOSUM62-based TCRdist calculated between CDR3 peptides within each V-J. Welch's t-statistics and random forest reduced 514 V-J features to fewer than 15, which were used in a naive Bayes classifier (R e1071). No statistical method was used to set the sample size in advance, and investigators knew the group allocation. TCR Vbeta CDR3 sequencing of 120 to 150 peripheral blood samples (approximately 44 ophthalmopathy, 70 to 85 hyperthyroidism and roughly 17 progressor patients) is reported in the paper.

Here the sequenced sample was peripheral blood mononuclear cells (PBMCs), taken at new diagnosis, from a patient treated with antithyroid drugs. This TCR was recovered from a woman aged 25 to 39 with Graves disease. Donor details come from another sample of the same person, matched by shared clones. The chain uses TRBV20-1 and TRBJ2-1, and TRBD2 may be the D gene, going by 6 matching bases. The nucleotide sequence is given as TGCAGTGCTTTTAAACCCGGCGGAGGGAGCTCCTACAATGAGCAGTTCTTC. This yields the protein CSAFKPGGGSSYNEQFF.